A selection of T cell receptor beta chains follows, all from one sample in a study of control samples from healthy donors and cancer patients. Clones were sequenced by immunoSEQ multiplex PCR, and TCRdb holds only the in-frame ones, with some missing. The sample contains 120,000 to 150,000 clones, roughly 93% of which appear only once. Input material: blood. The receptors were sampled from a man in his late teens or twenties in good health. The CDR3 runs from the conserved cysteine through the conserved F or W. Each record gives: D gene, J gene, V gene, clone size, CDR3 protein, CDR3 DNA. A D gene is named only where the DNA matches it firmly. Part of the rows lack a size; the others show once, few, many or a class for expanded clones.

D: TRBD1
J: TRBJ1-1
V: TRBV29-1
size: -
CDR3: CSVPRGPSEAFF
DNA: TGCAGCGTTCCCAGGGGGCCCTCTGAAGCTTTCTTT

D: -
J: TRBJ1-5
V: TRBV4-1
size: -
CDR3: CASSQGRAYSNQPQHF
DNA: TGCGCCAGCAGCCAAGGTAGGGCCTATAGCAATCAGCCCCAGCATTTT

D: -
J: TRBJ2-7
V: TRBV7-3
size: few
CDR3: CASSLDIGDEQYF
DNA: TGTGCCAGCAGCTTGGACATAGGGGACGAGCAGTACTTC

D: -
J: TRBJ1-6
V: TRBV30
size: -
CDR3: CAWSLGDSHNSPLHF
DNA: TGTGCCTGGAGCCTCGGTGACAGCCATAATTCACCCCTCCACTTT

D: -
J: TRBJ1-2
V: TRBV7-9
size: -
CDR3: CASSDPDRPQYGYTF
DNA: TGTGCCAGCAGCGACCCGGATCGACCGCAATATGGCTACACCTTC

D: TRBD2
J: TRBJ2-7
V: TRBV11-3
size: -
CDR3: CANVWRESYEQYF
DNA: TGTGCCAACGTTTGGCGGGAGAGCTACGAGCAGTACTTC

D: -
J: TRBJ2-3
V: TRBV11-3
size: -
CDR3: CASSLASSTDTQYF
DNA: TGTGCCAGCAGCTTAGCTAGCTCCACAGATACGCAGTATTTT

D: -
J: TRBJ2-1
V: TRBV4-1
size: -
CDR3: CASSQEGFYNEQFF
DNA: TGCGCCAGCAGCCAAGAGGGCTTCTACAATGAGCAGTTCTTC

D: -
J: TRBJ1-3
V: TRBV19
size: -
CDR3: CASSISPGNLNTIYF
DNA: TGTGCCAGTAGTATTTCGCCAGGAAACCTAAACACCATATATTTT

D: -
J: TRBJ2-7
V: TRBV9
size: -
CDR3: CASSEEVGSPLAEQYF
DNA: TGTGCCAGCAGCGAGGAGGTGGGGAGCCCTCTGGCGGAGCAGTACTTC

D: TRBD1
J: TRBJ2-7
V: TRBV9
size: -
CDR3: CASSITGEVSYEQYF
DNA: TGTGCCAGCAGCATTACAGGGGAAGTGTCCTACGAGCAGTACTTC

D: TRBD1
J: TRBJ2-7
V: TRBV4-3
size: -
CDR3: CASSPGTGTGYEQYF
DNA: TGCGCCAGCAGTCCTGGGACCGGGACAGGCTACGAGCAGTACTTC

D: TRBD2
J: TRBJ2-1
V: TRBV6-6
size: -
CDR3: CASSRLAGPIYNEQFF
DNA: TGTGCCAGCAGTCGACTAGCGGGACCAATCTACAATGAGCAGTTCTTC